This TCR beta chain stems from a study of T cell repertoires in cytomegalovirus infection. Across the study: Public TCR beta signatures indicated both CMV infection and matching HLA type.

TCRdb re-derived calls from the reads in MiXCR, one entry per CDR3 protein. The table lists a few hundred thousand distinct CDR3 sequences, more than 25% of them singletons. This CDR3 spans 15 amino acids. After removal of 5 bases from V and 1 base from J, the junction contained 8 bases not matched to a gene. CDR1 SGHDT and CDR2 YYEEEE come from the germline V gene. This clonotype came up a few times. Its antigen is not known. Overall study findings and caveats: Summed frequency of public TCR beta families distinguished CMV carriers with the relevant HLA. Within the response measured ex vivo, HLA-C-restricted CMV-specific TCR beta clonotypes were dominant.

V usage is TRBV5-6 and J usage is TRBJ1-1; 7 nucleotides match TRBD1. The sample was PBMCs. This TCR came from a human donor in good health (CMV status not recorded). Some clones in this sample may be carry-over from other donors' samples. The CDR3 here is CASRDGTAWNTEAFF. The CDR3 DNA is TGTGCCAGCAGGGATGGGACAGCTTGGAACACTGAAGCTTTCTTT.